These 32 T cell receptor beta chains originate from one sample sequenced in a study of T cells expressing NK-cell markers. TCRdb re-called the 5' RACE reads and shows each CDR3 protein once, DNA omitted. Its clone listing holds almost 450,000 distinct CDR3 sequences. Sequencing was done on a sample of blood T cells: a sorted CD56 or NKG2C T cell subset, CD4+ or CD8+ T cells, or bulk PBMC T cells (not recorded which). The source of these receptors is a woman aged 18 to 75 in good health.

The rearrangement uses TRBV10-1 and TRBJ2-1; TCRdb proposes TRBD2, but this gene call is untestable without DNA. The CDR3 is 12 amino acids. The V gene's germline CDR1 is WNHNN and CDR2 SYGVQD (reference sequence). CDR3 amino acids: CASSERRSEQFF.

V is TRBV29-1 and J is TRBJ2-1; the D call of TRBD2 rests on TCRdb alone, since no DNA is present to check it. The CDR3 contains 13 residues. Germline CDR1 and CDR2: SQVTM and ANQGSEA. This chain's CDR3 is CSVDGTSVNEQFF.

V and J are TRBV27 and TRBJ2-7; TCRdb designates TRBD1, a call that cannot be tested without DNA. CDR1 and CDR2 (germline): MNHEY, SMNVEV (reference sequence). The CDR3 spans 16 residues. The CDR3 loop is CASSLTHRVVSYEQYF.

The chain's CDR3 is CASSEAGRGRGTEAFF. The chain carries TRBV6-1 and TRBJ1-1; lacking DNA, the TRBD1 call made by TCRdb goes unchecked. CDR1 is MNHNS and CDR2 is SASEGT in the germline V gene. CDR3 size: 16 residues.

The chain carries TRBV2 and TRBJ1-2; TCRdb outputs TRBD1, but without DNA this stays unchecked. The CDR3 loop spans 13 amino acids. Germline lookup yields CDR1 SNHLY and CDR2 FYNNEI. The CDR3 is CASSVRTVYGYTF.

This chain uses TRBV12-3 or TRBV12-4 with TRBJ1-1; with no DNA, the TCRdb D assignment of TRBD1 cannot be verified. The CDR3 contains 16 residues. This CDR3 is CASTPRGATLNTEAFF.

The chain recombines TRBV15 with TRBJ2-5; lacking DNA, the TRBD1 call made by TCRdb goes unchecked. CDR3 length: 16 amino acids. CDR1 is LNHNV and CDR2 is YYDKDF in the germline V gene (reference sequence). The CDR3: CATSRGRGGLMETQYF. The complete variable domain, with remaining parts taken from reference TRBV15 and TRBJ2-5, reads DAMVIQNPRYQVTQFGKPVTLSCSQTLNHNVMYWYQQKSSQAPKLLFHYYDKDFNNEADTPDNFQSRRPNTSFCFLDIRSPGLGDTAMYLCATSRGRGGLMETQYFGPGTRLLVL.

This chain uses TRBV20-1 with TRBJ1-1; TCRdb selects TRBD1, and the lack of DNA leaves this call unchecked. There are 15 residues in the CDR3. Germline V CDR1 and CDR2: DFQATT, SNEGSKA (reference sequence). Here the CDR3 reads CSAREPRDQNTEAFF.

V usage is TRBV11-2 and J usage is TRBJ1-5; TCRdb outputs TRBD1, but without DNA this stays unchecked. Germline lookup yields CDR1 SGHAT and CDR2 FQNNGV. The length of the CDR3 is 17 residues. CDR3: CASSSNRDSERNQPQHF.

The chain carries TRBV5-5 and TRBJ2-7; TCRdb proposes TRBD1, but this gene call is untestable without DNA. The germline gives CDR1 SGHKS, CDR2 YYEKEE (reference sequence). The CDR3 loop spans 15 amino acids. CDR3 protein: CASSLGPGSRYEQYF.

This chain links TRBV6-5 with TRBJ2-3; TCRdb's assignment of TRBD2 cannot be checked, as there is no DNA. The germline gives CDR1 MNHEY, CDR2 SVGAGI. This CDR3 region has 13 residues. The chain's CDR3 is CASSSRTSGTQYF.

This chain links TRBV12-3 or TRBV12-4 with TRBJ2-7; absent DNA, TCRdb's TRBD1 call cannot be checked. The CDR3 is 14 residues long. The CDR3 protein is CASSPTGANYEQYF.

V is TRBV4-2 and J is TRBJ2-3; without DNA, the TCRdb call of TRBD2 cannot be checked. The CDR3 sequence is 16 residues long. The germline CDR1 and CDR2 sequences are LGHNA and YNFKEQ. The CDR3 is CASSPAGTQSTDTQYF.

The genes are TRBV5-1 and TRBJ1-4; TCRdb's assignment of TRBD1 cannot be checked, as there is no DNA. The CDR3 consists of 15 residues. Germline assignment: CDR1 SGHRS and CDR2 YFSETQ. The CDR3 sequence is CASSLESRGDEKLFF. The variable domain in full, completed from reference TRBV5-1 and TRBJ1-4, reads KAGVTQTPRYLIKTRGQQVTLSCSPISGHRSVSWYQQTPGQGLQFLFEYFSETQRNKGNFPGRFSGRQFSNSRSEMNVSTLELGDSALYLCASSLESRGDEKLFFGSGTQLSVL.

The J gene is TRBJ2-3, the V gene TRBV7-2; checking the TCRdb D call of TRBD2 is not possible without DNA. From germline, CDR1 is SGHTA and CDR2 FQGNSA. This CDR3 is built from 16 residues. This CDR3 reads CASSLSSSGGASGQYF.

The CDR3 here is CASSLGFETQYF. V usage is TRBV5-1 and J usage is TRBJ2-5. This CDR3 is built from 12 residues. CDR1 SGHRS and CDR2 YFSETQ come from the germline V gene.

CDR3: CASSRPAGDTQYF. The chain joins TRBV19 to TRBJ2-3; TCRdb indicates TRBD2, and absent DNA this call remains unverified. CDR1 and CDR2 (germline): LNHDA, SQIVND (reference sequence). There are 13 residues in the CDR3.

This chain links TRBV29-1 with TRBJ2-3; with no DNA, the TCRdb D assignment of TRBD2 cannot be verified. Germline CDR1 reads SQVTM; CDR2 reads ANQGSEA. The CDR3 runs 14 residues. CDR3 amino acids: CSVTGREGPDTQYF.

The chain recombines TRBV15 with TRBJ2-7; TCRdb designates TRBD1, a call that cannot be tested without DNA. CDR1 is LNHNV, CDR2 YYDKDF, per germline (reference sequence). CDR3 length: 13 residues. CDR3 loop: CATSSARGWEQYF.

V and J are TRBV12-3 or TRBV12-4 and TRBJ1-5; the D call of TRBD1 rests on TCRdb alone, since no DNA is present to check it. The CDR3 is 15 residues long. CDR3 protein: CASSPGTGNGQPQHF.

J is TRBJ2-7 and V is TRBV5-1. The CDR3 contains 15 residues. Germline CDR1 reads SGHRS; CDR2 reads YFSETQ. CDR3 protein: CASSLAGFLGYEQYF.

This sequence joins TRBV27 and TRBJ1-5. Germline V gene data show CDR1 as MNHEY and CDR2 as SMNVEV (reference sequence). CDR3 size: 12 residues. The CDR3 reads CASSHTGQPQHF.

The chain joins TRBV4-1 to TRBJ2-2; as DNA is missing, the TRBD1 call by TCRdb cannot be tested. This CDR3 has 13 amino acids. Looked up from germline, CDR1 is MGHRA and CDR2 is YSYEKL. The CDR3 region is CASAGQPSGELFF.

The gene calls are TRBV13 and TRBJ1-1; the D call from TCRdb, TRBD1, cannot be confirmed without DNA. The CDR3 runs 12 residues. Per the germline V gene, CDR1 is PRHDT and CDR2 is FYEKMQ (reference sequence). The CDR3 sequence is CASSPGRTEAFF.

The chain couples TRBV19 to TRBJ1-1. This CDR3 is built from 13 residues. Germline V gene lookup returns CDR1 LNHDA and CDR2 SQIVND (reference sequence). CDR3 sequence: CASSMERNTEAFF.

The genes are TRBV27 and TRBJ2-1; the TRBD2 assignment by TCRdb is unverifiable without DNA. Germline CDR1 and CDR2: MNHEY and SMNVEV (reference sequence). This CDR3 has 15 residues. This chain's CDR3 is CASSFIAGGANEQFF.

The V and J genes are TRBV5-1 and TRBJ2-1; TCRdb returns TRBD2, unconfirmable since there is no DNA. Germline V CDR1 and CDR2: SGHRS, YFSETQ. The CDR3 length is 16 residues. The chain's CDR3 is CASSSRPLAAVNEQFF.

The chain employs TRBV12-3 or TRBV12-4 and TRBJ2-3; TCRdb's D call of TRBD1 is untestable without DNA. The CDR3 sequence is 15 residues long. The CDR3 loop reads CASSSGTVSTDTQYF.

The rearrangement uses TRBV24-1 and TRBJ2-5; the D call from TCRdb, TRBD2, cannot be confirmed without DNA. The CDR3 consists of 16 residues. Germline CDR1 reads KGHDR; CDR2 reads SFDVKD. The CDR3 loop is CATSVLSSGSRETQYF.

V gene TRBV29-1 combines with J gene TRBJ2-7; TCRdb's D gene call, TRBD2, goes unchecked for lack of DNA. CDR3 length: 12 residues. Germline V gene data show CDR1 as SQVTM and CDR2 as ANQGSEA. Here the CDR3 reads CSVTGRTYEQYF.

V and J are TRBV29-1 and TRBJ1-1; TCRdb designates TRBD1, a call that cannot be tested without DNA. The CDR3 extends over 13 amino acids. The germline V gene encodes CDR1 SQVTM and CDR2 ANQGSEA. The CDR3 reads CSVWTTMNTEAFF.

The V call is TRBV6-5, the J call TRBJ1-5. Per germline, CDR1 MNHEY and CDR2 SVGAGI. This CDR3 contains 15 residues. The CDR3 region is CASSLDGQGNQPQHF.